This T cell receptor beta chain was profiled in a study of post-analysis software for immune sequencing data. Study-wide points: Four to six TRBV segments were significantly more frequent in patients than in controls. TRBV5-6, TRBV5-1 and TRBV20-1 were among these segments.

Trimming removed 2 bases at V and 5 bases at J, with 13 bases between. The CDR3 is made up of 15 amino acids. CDR1 is SNHLY and CDR2 is FYNNEI in the germline V gene. Carried by the TCR beta cDNA libraries were unique molecular identifiers. TCRdb re-analysed the PCR reads in MiXCR, keeping a single row per CDR3 protein. Among 650,000 to 850,000 distinct CDR3 sequences, around 53% were seen once, and the ten largest hold roughly 4.4%. This clonotype was found a few times. The antigen is not known. The TCR comes from a girl aged 10 to 17 with multiple sclerosis. Sample: blood. This chain connects TRBV2 to TRBJ1-5; D is unclear. CDR3 bases: TGTGCCAGCAGTGAACCCTACTTACCGGATCAGCCCCAGCATTTT. It specifies CASSEPYLPDQPQHF.